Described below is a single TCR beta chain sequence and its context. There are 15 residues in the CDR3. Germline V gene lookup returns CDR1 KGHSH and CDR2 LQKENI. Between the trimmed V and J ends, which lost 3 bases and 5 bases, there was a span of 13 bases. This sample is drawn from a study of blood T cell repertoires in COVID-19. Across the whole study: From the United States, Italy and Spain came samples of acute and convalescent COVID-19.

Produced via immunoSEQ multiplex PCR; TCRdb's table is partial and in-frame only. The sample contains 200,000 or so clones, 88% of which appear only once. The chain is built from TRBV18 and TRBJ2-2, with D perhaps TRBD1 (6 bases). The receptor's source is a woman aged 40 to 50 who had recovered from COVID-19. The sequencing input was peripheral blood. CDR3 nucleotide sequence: TGTGCCAGCTCACCCCGGGACATTTTTACCGGGGAGCTGTTTTTT. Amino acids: CASSPRDIFTGELFF.